This T cell receptor (beta chain) derives from a study of human T cells and chemical hapten exposure. The overall study: All patients underwent weekly scalp dosing with diphenylcyclopropenone for the full approximately 25-week study. Chiefly female patients presented with alopecia areata, totalis or universalis.

From the RACE reads, TCRdb called clonotypes with MiXCR, one entry per CDR3 protein. This table holds about 110,000 distinct CDR3 sequences, approximately 11% found once. Specified time point: patch test 1, 2 weeks after DPC sensitization. Treatment denoted: therapeutic diphenylcyclopropenone sensitization with weekly scalp DPC. This clonotype occurred many times. The sequenced sample was whole blood, obtained in connection with sensitization to the hapten diphenylcyclopropenone (DPC). The receptor comes from a woman in her thirties or forties with alopecia areata. Some clones in this sample may be carry-over from other donors' samples.

The CDR3 DNA reads as TGTGCCAGCAGCTCCGGGACCTACTACACCTTC. Encoded protein: CASSSGTYYTF. This chain joins TRBV3-1 and TRBJ1-2, with D perhaps TRBD1 (5 bases). Between the trimmed V and J ends, which lost 5 bases and 10 bases, there was a span of 11 bases. This CDR3 is 11 amino acids long. Germline V gives CDR1 LGHDT, CDR2 YNNKEL (reference sequence).